These 20 T cell receptor beta chains originate from one sample sequenced in a study of T-cell reconstitution after alpha-beta-depleted transplantation in children (dated by TCRdb to between 2015 and 2016). Library generation was performed with PCR. Sequenced on an Illumina HiSeq 2500. Molecular barcoding was employed in the preparation of TCR libraries, with unique molecular identifiers being used to normalize TCRbeta repertoire quantification. TCRdb trimmed the raw reads at Q25, called clones with MiXCR and kept productive beta chains. Under each unique CDR3 protein, matching rows form one entry showing the most common genes and DNA. The sample includes roughly 190,000 distinct CDR3 sequences, with 13% to 15% observed a single time. The top ten hold around 13% of the sample. Sample: PBMCs from the stem cell graft donor, taken from the stem cell graft. The receptors come from a human donor who donated a stem cell graft to a child with acute lymphoblastic leukemia.

This clonotype showed up many times. The chain is built from TRBV27 and TRBJ2-1; TRBD1 matches 10 bases. The CDR3 runs 17 residues. Losses at the gene ends were 2 bases for V and 4 bases for J; bases not matched to a gene: 8. Looked up from germline, CDR1 is MNHEY and CDR2 is SMNVEV (reference sequence). The CDR3 coding sequence is TGTGCCAGCAGTTTAAGGAGGCGGGGACAGGGGTACAATGAGCAGTTCTTC. This gives the protein CASSLRRRGQGYNEQFF.

Ten or more counts support this clonotype. This chain uses TRBV12-3 or TRBV12-4 with TRBJ2-2, with D unresolved. CDR3 size: 14 residues. V dropped 8 bases and J dropped 4 bases, with 14 bases sitting between them. The CDR3 coding sequence is TGTGCCAGCCGCCCGGAAGGGTTCACCGGGGAGCTGTTTTTT. It specifies CASRPEGFTGELFF.

The chain is built from TRBV29-1 and TRBJ2-7, with D possibly TRBD1 on 6 matching bases. Germline CDR1 is SQVTM and CDR2 is ANQGSEA. The CDR3 has 14 amino acids. Between the trimmed V and J ends, which lost 5 bases and 5 bases, there was a span of 19 bases. The CDR3 reads CSVLEQGRVDEQYF. For the CDR3, the DNA is TGCAGCGTTTTAGAGCAGGGGCGTGTGGACGAGCAGTACTTC.

This clonotype has a handful of counts. The chain recombines TRBV12-3 or TRBV12-4 with TRBJ1-2, with a weak D call TRBD1 (5 bases). CDR3 length equals 12 residues. V lost 8 bases, J lost 4 bases, and 11 bases lay in between. The CDR3 DNA reads as TGTGCCAGCCGGGACCAGGGCTATGGCTACACCTTC. Translated: CASRDQGYGYTF.

This clonotype was counted ten times or more. V gene TRBV7-9 combines with J gene TRBJ2-1, with 8 bases aligning to TRBD2. The trim removed 5 bases at V and 8 bases at J, leaving 8 bases unmatched. The CDR3 spans 14 residues. CDR1 is SEHNR and CDR2 is FQNEAQ in the germline V gene (reference sequence). In nucleotides, the CDR3 is TGTGCCAGCAGCCCCAGCGGGAGCGGCGATGAGCAGTTCTTC. Its translation is CASSPSGSGDEQFF.

This clonotype came up a few times. The V gene is TRBV5-1, the J gene TRBJ2-1, with D unresolved. Germline V gives CDR1 SGHRS, CDR2 YFSETQ. The length of the CDR3 is 15 residues. Between the trimmed V and J ends, which lost 3 bases and 10 bases, there was a span of 20 bases. The CDR3: CASSSLPRSRGEQFF. The CDR3 DNA reads TGCGCCAGCAGCTCCCTTCCTCGCAGCCGTGGGGAGCAGTTCTTC.

Only a few counts were recorded for this clonotype. J is TRBJ1-5 and V is TRBV3-1, with TRBD1 as a possible D gene (6 bases). Germline V gene lookup returns CDR1 LGHDT and CDR2 YNNKEL (reference sequence). The CDR3 runs to 17 residues. Trimming pared 4 bases from V and 0 bases from J, leaving 16 bases between. The CDR3: CASSPGTRALSNQPQHF. CDR3 coding DNA: TGTGCCAGCAGCCCAGGGACAAGAGCCCTTAGCAATCAGCCCCAGCATTTT.

This clonotype turned up a few times. The genes are TRBV7-9 and TRBJ2-3; tentative D call: TRBD2 (6 bases). The V end lost 0 bases, the J end lost 6 bases, and 16 bases lay between the germline ends. CDR3 size: 16 residues. Germline assignment: CDR1 SEHNR and CDR2 FQNEAQ (reference sequence). The CDR3 region is CASSLARGPAEDTQYF. In DNA form, the CDR3 reads TGTGCCAGCAGCTTAGCGCGGGGACCGGCGGAGGATACGCAGTATTTT. Full variable domain (remainder filled in from reference TRBV7-9 and TRBJ2-3): DTGVSQNPRHKITKRGQNVTFRCDPISEHNRLYWYRQTLGQGPEFLTYFQNEAQLEKSRLLSDRFSAERPKGSFSTLEIQRTEQGDSAMYLCASSLARGPAEDTQYFGPGTRLTVL.

At least ten counts were recorded for this clonotype. The V and J genes are TRBV20-1 and TRBJ2-7; tentative D call: TRBD2 (5 bases). V lost 3 bases and J 3 bases, leaving 18 bases between the germline ends. This CDR3 is built from 15 residues. Germline V gene sequence: CDR1 DFQATT, CDR2 SNEGSKA (reference sequence). CDR3 sequence: CSASAFRGHGYEQYF. The DNA of the CDR3 is TGCAGTGCTAGTGCGTTTCGGGGTCACGGCTACGAGCAGTACTTC.

This clonotype was picked up many times. The chain uses TRBV5-4 and TRBJ1-6; TRBD1 matches 7 bases. CDR1 is SGHNT, CDR2 YYREEE, per germline (reference sequence). The CDR3 consists of 15 residues. After removal of 0 bases from V and 9 bases from J, the junction contained 6 bases not matched to a gene. The CDR3 DNA is TGTGCCAGCAGCTTGGACAGGGGCTCTTTTTCACCCCTCCACTTT. It encodes CASSLDRGSFSPLHF.

This clonotype was picked up many times. V and J are TRBV4-1 and TRBJ2-1; D call uncertain. Germline V lookup: CDR1 MGHRA, CDR2 YSYEKL. V lost 0 bases and J 13 bases, leaving 10 bases between the germline ends. The CDR3 totals 12 residues. The CDR3 region is CASSQDFGPQFF. The CDR3 region has the DNA TGCGCCAGCAGCCAAGATTTTGGTCCTCAGTTCTTC.

This clonotype has a count of ten or more. This chain uses TRBV29-1 with TRBJ2-5; D is possibly TRBD2 (6 bases). Per germline, CDR1 SQVTM and CDR2 ANQGSEA. The germline V and J ends were trimmed by 7 bases and 5 bases, with 17 bases remaining between them. The CDR3 totals 13 residues. CDR3 in amino acids: CSGPEGIRETQYF. The CDR3, as DNA: TGCAGCGGCCCGGAGGGAATACGGGAGACCCAGTACTTC.

This chain connects TRBV5-1 to TRBJ1-4, with D unclear. V lost 6 bases, J lost 8 bases, and 17 bases lay in between. CDR1 is SGHRS and CDR2 is YFSETQ in the germline V gene. The CDR3 is 14 amino acids. CDR3 nucleotides: TGCGCCAGCACCCGAGACCTCCAGCAGGAAAAACTGTTTTTT. Protein: CASTRDLQQEKLFF.

This sequence joins TRBV20-1 and TRBJ1-4, with D maybe TRBD1 (6 bases). Per the germline V gene, CDR1 is DFQATT and CDR2 is SNEGSKA (reference sequence). This CDR3 is 16 amino acids long. Between the trimmed V and J ends, which lost 0 bases and 5 bases, there was a span of 16 bases. DNA of the CDR3: TGCAGTGCTAGAGATCAGGGGAGCGTGCTAAATGAAAAACTGTTTTTT. This gives the protein CSARDQGSVLNEKLFF.

This clonotype came up many times. CDR3 nucleotide sequence: TGTGCCAGCAGTCCAGACAGGGGGTACACTGAAGCTTTCTTT. Translating gives CASSPDRGYTEAFF. This sequence joins TRBV27 and TRBJ1-1; TRBD1 matches 9 bases. The germline CDR1 and CDR2 sequences are MNHEY and SMNVEV (reference sequence). This CDR3 comprises 14 residues. V trimming: 5 bases; J trimming: 3 bases; junction bases outside the gene matches: 4.

In its sample, this clonotype was seen many times. The CDR3 region is CASSSRSPNTGELFF. The CDR3, as DNA: TGTGCCAGCAGTTCCCGCAGTCCGAACACCGGGGAGCTGTTTTTT. J is TRBJ2-2 and V is TRBV25-1; D unresolved. Trimming removed 5 bases from V and 0 bases from J, with 10 bases in between. Germline V gene lookup returns CDR1 MGHDK and CDR2 SYGVNS. This CDR3 has 15 residues.

At least ten counts were recorded for this clonotype. The chain employs TRBV9 and TRBJ2-3; 9 nucleotides line up with TRBD1. V was pared by 4 bases and J by 2 bases, with 8 bases of the junction left unmatched. The CDR3 length is 16 residues. Germline V gene sequence: CDR1 SGDLS, CDR2 YYNGEE. CDR3 DNA sequence: TGTGCCAGCAGCCGCCGGGACAGGGTGTTCACAGATACGCAGTATTTT. Translation gives CASSRRDRVFTDTQYF.

This clonotype was counted only a few times. The chain joins TRBV21-1 to TRBJ1-4. TRBV21-1 is described as a pseudogene. The CDR3 has 16 residues. CDR3 amino acids: CASSKFSLQGGEKLFF. As DNA, the CDR3 is TGTGCCAGCAGCAAATTTTCCCTCCAGGGCGGTGAAAAACTGTTTTTT.

V is TRBV5-4 and J is TRBJ2-1; D may be TRBD1 or TRBD2 (5 bases each). Germline assignment: CDR1 SGHNT and CDR2 YYREEE (reference sequence). V shed 1 base and J shed 9 bases, with 14 bases lying between them. The CDR3 runs 14 residues. The CDR3 region is CASSLWDGTTEQFF. CDR3 DNA: TGTGCCAGCAGCTTGTGGGACGGAACGACTGAGCAGTTCTTC.

Many counts were recorded for this clonotype. V gene TRBV18 combines with J gene TRBJ1-1, with D perhaps TRBD1 (5 bases). The V end was cut by 3 bases, the J end by 7 bases, with 12 bases between. The CDR3 totals 13 residues. The germline gives CDR1 KGHSH, CDR2 LQKENI. CDR3 region: CASSPAGTGEAFF. CDR3 bases: TGTGCCAGCTCACCGGCGGGGACGGGTGAAGCTTTCTTT.